The source of this T cell receptor (beta chain) is a study of blood T cell repertoires in COVID-19. In the study overall: Nucleic acid was either cDNA or gDNA, and it came from T cells, B-cell-depleted T cells, or PBMCs.

In the study's own analysis: Cell counts per sample came from amplifying reference gene primers. Clones were sequenced by immunoSEQ multiplex PCR, and TCRdb holds only the in-frame ones, with some missing. The DNA gave D and trimming, while V, J and clone size come from that table. The sample includes over 200,000 clones, roughly 82% of them seen just once. The sequence derives from a woman aged 40 to 49 with acute or convalescent COVID-19. Sequencing was done on a sample of peripheral blood.

Here the CDR3 DNA reads TGTGCCAGCTCCCTGCCAAGCGGGAGAGGGGCCGGGGAGCTGTTTTTT. This codes for CASSLPSGRGAGELFF. The V gene is TRBV7-9, the J gene TRBJ2-2, with 8 bases aligning to TRBD2. The CDR3 length is 16 residues. The germline CDR1 and CDR2 sequences are SEHNR and FQNEAQ (reference sequence). The ends lost 8 bases at V and 6 bases at J; junction bases unmatched: 14.